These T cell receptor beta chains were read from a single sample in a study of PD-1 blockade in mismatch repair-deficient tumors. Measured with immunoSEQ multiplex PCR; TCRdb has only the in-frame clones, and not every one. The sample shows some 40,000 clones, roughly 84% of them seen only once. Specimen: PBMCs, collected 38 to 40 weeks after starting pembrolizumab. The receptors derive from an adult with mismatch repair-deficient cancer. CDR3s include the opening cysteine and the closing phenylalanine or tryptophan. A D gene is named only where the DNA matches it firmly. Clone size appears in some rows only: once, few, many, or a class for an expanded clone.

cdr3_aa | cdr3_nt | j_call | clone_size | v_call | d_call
CAISGTIQETQYF | TGTGCCATCAGTGGGACTATTCAAGAGACCCAGTACTTC | TRBJ2-5 | NA | TRBV10-3 | NA
CASSLDAVRGPNEQYF | TGCGCCAGCAGCTTGGACGCGGTCAGGGGGCCAAACGAGCAGTACTTC | TRBJ2-7 | NA | TRBV5-1 | TRBD1
CASSQSGTSGRYEQYF | TGCGCCAGCAGCCAATCCGGGACTAGCGGGAGGTACGAGCAGTACTTC | TRBJ2-7 | NA | TRBV4-1 | TRBD2
CASSFRTSGSSYEQYF | TGTGCCAGCAGCTTTAGGACTAGCGGGAGCTCCTACGAGCAGTACTTC | TRBJ2-7 | NA | TRBV11-3 | TRBD2
CASSLGGGSVNEQFF | TGTGCCAGCAGCTTGGGGGGCGGGAGCGTCAATGAGCAGTTCTTC | TRBJ2-1 | NA | TRBV7-3 | NA
CAWTVQMNTEAFF | TGTGCCTGGACAGTGCAGATGAACACTGAAGCTTTCTTT | TRBJ1-1 | NA | TRBV30 | NA
CASSEGRGTGELFF | TGCGCCAGCAGCGAAGGCAGGGGAACCGGGGAGCTGTTTTTT | TRBJ2-2 | NA | TRBV5-1 | NA
CASSFGENQPQHF | TGTGCCAGCAGCTTCGGAGAAAATCAGCCCCAGCATTTT | TRBJ1-5 | NA | TRBV5-5 | NA
CASSRGQLSYNEQFF | TGTGCCAGCAGCAGGGGGCAACTATCTTACAATGAGCAGTTCTTC | TRBJ2-1 | NA | TRBV27 | TRBD1
CASSEGQGAANEKLFF | TGTGCCAGCAGCGAAGGACAGGGGGCGGCTAATGAAAAACTGTTTTTT | TRBJ1-4 | NA | TRBV9 | TRBD1
CASSPGLAGDEQYF | TGTGCCAGCTCACCGGGGCTAGCGGGAGACGAGCAGTACTTC | TRBJ2-7 | NA | TRBV18 | TRBD2
CAWSLSAGGEQYF | TGTGCCTGGAGTCTCTCAGCGGGAGGCGAGCAGTACTTC | TRBJ2-7 | few | TRBV30 | TRBD2
CASSLPRTGANTEAFF | TGTGCCAGCAGTTTACCTCGGACAGGGGCGAACACTGAAGCTTTCTTT | TRBJ1-1 | NA | TRBV28 | TRBD1
CASLIASFSGNTIYF | TGTGCCAGCCTTATAGCAAGTTTCTCTGGAAACACCATATATTTT | TRBJ1-3 | NA | TRBV6-1 | NA
CATSRDSVEKLFF | TGTGCCACCAGCAGAGATTCAGTGGAAAAACTGTTTTTT | TRBJ1-4 | NA | TRBV15 | NA
CAWSVRTGSNQPQHF | TGTGCCTGGAGTGTACGCACGGGTAGCAATCAGCCCCAGCATTTT | TRBJ1-5 | NA | TRBV30 | NA
CASSQGLASTGELFF | TGTGCCAGCAGCCAGGGACTAGCATCGACCGGGGAGCTGTTTTTT | TRBJ2-2 | NA | TRBV7-3 | TRBD2
CASSLNEWETQYF | TGTGCCAGCAGCTTAAATGAGTGGGAGACCCAGTACTTC | TRBJ2-5 | NA | TRBV7-3 | NA
CAISFAETLLTYEQYF | TGTGCCATCAGTTTCGCCGAGACCTTACTAACCTACGAGCAGTACTTC | TRBJ2-7 | few | TRBV10-3 | NA
CASSDRQGDPYEQYF | TGTGCCAGCAGTGACAGACAGGGGGACCCCTACGAGCAGTACTTC | TRBJ2-7 | NA | TRBV6-4 | TRBD1
CASSLSAGPNQPQHF | TGTGCCAGCAGCTTGAGCGCAGGGCCCAATCAGCCCCAGCATTTT | TRBJ1-5 | NA | TRBV5-5 | NA
CASSLGYTDTQYF | TGTGCCAGCAGCTTGGGCTACACAGATACGCAGTATTTT | TRBJ2-3 | once | TRBV7-2 | NA
CASSPGLAEFYEQYF | TGTGCCAGCTCACCGGGACTAGCGGAGTTCTACGAGCAGTACTTC | TRBJ2-7 | few | TRBV18 | TRBD2
CASSQVRGGSYNEQFF | TGCGCCAGCAGCCAAGTTAGAGGAGGTTCCTACAATGAGCAGTTCTTC | TRBJ2-1 | NA | TRBV4-1 | NA
CASSLGAQGNTEAFF | TGTGCCAGCAGTTTGGGGGCCCAGGGGAACACTGAAGCTTTCTTT | TRBJ1-1 | NA | TRBV28 | NA
CATRAAYNSPLHF | TGTGCCACCCGAGCGGCGTATAATTCACCCCTCCACTTT | TRBJ1-6 | NA | TRBV15 | NA
CASSPQAGAGQYF | TGTGCCAGCAGCCCCCAAGCGGGGGCAGGGCAGTACTTC | TRBJ2-7 | NA | TRBV11-1 | TRBD2
CASSTSPGSEYEQYF | TGTGCCAGCAGCACCTCCCCGGGTTCCGAATACGAGCAGTACTTC | TRBJ2-7 | NA | TRBV7-9 | NA
CASSPHAGGLTDTQYF | TGTGCCAGCAGCCCCCACGCGGGAGGACTCACAGATACGCAGTATTTT | TRBJ2-3 | NA | TRBV5-4 | TRBD2
CASSLDPGGGTGELFF | TGCGCCAGCAGCTTGGATCCAGGGGGTGGGACCGGGGAGCTGTTTTTT | TRBJ2-2 | once | TRBV5-1 | TRBD1
CASSIDTSGYYNEQFF | TGTGCCAGTAGTATAGACACTAGCGGATATTACAATGAGCAGTTCTTC | TRBJ2-1 | NA | TRBV19 | TRBD2
CASSLGAGGTGELFF | TGTGCCAGCAGCTTAGGAGCGGGAGGCACCGGGGAGCTGTTTTTT | TRBJ2-2 | once | TRBV7-2 | TRBD2
CASSLSGTSGTEQYF | TGTGCCAGCAGTTTATCTGGGACTAGCGGGACCGAGCAGTACTTC | TRBJ2-7 | NA | TRBV27 | TRBD2
CASSLLFAGAGGETQYF | TGTGCCAGCAGCTTACTGTTCGCGGGAGCTGGGGGGGAGACCCAGTACTTC | TRBJ2-5 | NA | TRBV7-2 | TRBD2
CASSPWTSGNRAQYF | TGCGCCAGCAGCCCTTGGACTAGCGGGAATAGGGCCCAGTACTTC | TRBJ2-5 | once | TRBV5-1 | TRBD2
CASSEGVNTEAFF | TGCGCCAGCAGCGAAGGGGTGAACACTGAAGCTTTCTTT | TRBJ1-1 | NA | TRBV5-1 | NA
CASSLDLRETQYF | TGTGCCAGCAGCTTGGACTTACGGGAGACCCAGTACTTC | TRBJ2-5 | NA | TRBV5-6 | NA
CASRRFEGNYGYTF | TGTGCCAGCAGGCGGTTTGAAGGAAACTATGGCTACACCTTC | TRBJ1-2 | few | TRBV27 | NA
CASRLEAGTSSYNEQFF | TGTGCCAGCAGGTTGGAGGCCGGGACTTCCTCCTACAATGAGCAGTTCTTC | TRBJ2-1 | NA | TRBV7-8 | NA
CASSSATYEQYF | TGTGCCAGCAGCTCCGCGACCTACGAGCAGTACTTC | TRBJ2-7 | NA | TRBV11-2 | NA
CASSLGAGGSYEQYF | TGTGCCAGCAGCTTAGGGGCGGGAGGATCCTACGAGCAGTACTTC | TRBJ2-7 | NA | TRBV7-3 | TRBD2
CASRQGLSYGYTF | TGTGCCAGCAGACAGGGGCTCTCGTATGGCTACACCTTC | TRBJ1-2 | NA | TRBV2 | TRBD1
CASSLGQGRDYGYTF | TGCGCCAGCAGCTTGGGTCAGGGGCGGGACTATGGCTACACCTTC | TRBJ1-2 | NA | TRBV5-1 | NA
CASSPGGGRALNEQFF | TGTGCCAGCAGCCCCGGGGGGGGGAGGGCCCTAAATGAGCAGTTCTTC | TRBJ2-1 | NA | TRBV7-9 | TRBD2
CASSLRTGGGPYEQYF | TGTGCCAGCAGTCTCAGGACAGGGGGCGGCCCTTACGAGCAGTACTTC | TRBJ2-7 | NA | TRBV27 | TRBD1
CASSFGGSSYNEQFF | TGTGCCAGCAGTTTCGGGGGGAGCTCCTACAATGAGCAGTTCTTC | TRBJ2-1 | NA | TRBV28 | TRBD2
CASSLDFRLAGEETQYF | TGTGCCAGCAGCTTAGACTTCCGACTAGCGGGAGAAGAGACCCAGTACTTC | TRBJ2-5 | NA | TRBV11-2 | TRBD2
CAWSLTGVQPQHF | TGTGCCTGGAGTTTAACAGGGGTCCAGCCCCAGCATTTT | TRBJ1-5 | NA | TRBV30 | TRBD1
CASSRRDRAEAFF | TGTGCCAGCAGCCGCCGGGACAGGGCTGAAGCTTTCTTT | TRBJ1-1 | NA | TRBV28 | TRBD1
CASSLLNEQFF | TGTGCCAGCAGCTTACTCAATGAGCAGTTCTTC | TRBJ2-1 | NA | TRBV7-2 | NA